These 23 T cell receptor beta chains were all obtained from the same sample, sequenced in a study of Graves' ophthalmopathy and Graves' hyperthyroidism. Amplifying from RNA transcripts, the study obtained TCR beta CDR3 regions. HTBI-primed RT-PCR formed the first round, and a multiplex PCR formed the second. TCRdb reanalysed the multiplex PCR reads using MiXCR and keeps one entry per CDR3 protein. The top ten hold more than 2.5% of the sample, which has over 650,000 distinct CDR3 sequences, more than 40% seen once. The sample consisted of peripheral blood. These receptors all come from an adult man with Graves' ophthalmopathy.

This clonotype was observed at least ten times. The chain carries TRBV6-6 and TRBJ2-7, with D possibly being TRBD2 (6 bases). V lost 5 bases and J 7 bases, leaving 15 bases between the germline ends. The germline V gene encodes CDR1 MNHNY and CDR2 SVGAGI (reference sequence). CDR3 length: 13 residues. This CDR3 is CASSGPGTSEQYF. The CDR3 nucleotides read TGTGCCAGCAGTGGGCCCGGGACTTCAGAGCAGTACTTC.

This sequence joins TRBV10-3 and TRBJ1-4, with 9 nucleotides matching TRBD1. With 4 bases clipped from V and 6 bases from J, the junction kept 9 bases outside the gene matches. CDR1 is ENHRY, CDR2 SYGVKD, per germline. The CDR3 runs 16 residues. Written as DNA, the CDR3 is TGTGCCATCAGTGGCGGTACCGGGACAGGGCATGAAAAACTGTTTTTT. Encoded protein: CAISGGTGTGHEKLFF.

This clonotype was observed at least ten times. This rearrangement joins TRBV29-1 to TRBJ1-4; tentatively, D is TRBD1 (5 bases). Trimming left V 3 bases short and J 6 bases short, with 17 bases between. Germline CDR1 is SQVTM and CDR2 is ANQGSEA. CDR3 length equals 15 residues. DNA of the CDR3: TGCAGCGTTGAGGACCAGGGCCTCCCTGATGAAAAACTGTTTTTT. Translating gives CSVEDQGLPDEKLFF.

This clonotype has just one count. A much larger clone sits a single nucleotide away, making a read error possible. V gene TRBV29-1 combines with J gene TRBJ2-7; D is possibly TRBD2 (6 bases). Germline CDR1 and CDR2: SQVTM and ANQGSEA. The CDR3 contains 13 residues. CDR3 DNA: TGCAGTGCTAGTGACGGGAGACTTTACGAGCAGTACTTC. Amino acids: CSASDGRLYEQYF.

On this clonotype: As the CDR3 is not closed by the conserved phenylalanine or tryptophan, this likely results from a read error. It is unclear where the CDR3 begins or ends on the DNA, so no DNA is shown, and the CDR3 is as TCRdb lists it. CDR3 amino acids: CASSLGLA. V is TRBV7-3 and J is TRBJ2-5; the DNA was not used to check the table's D call, TRBD2. Looked up from germline, CDR1 is SGHTA and CDR2 is FQGTGA. Ends included, the CDR3 has 8 residues.

This clonotype occurred once. The V and J genes are TRBV6-5 and TRBJ1-5; D remains ambiguous. CDR3 size: 15 residues. V was pared by 2 bases and J by 10 bases, with 18 bases between. Per germline, CDR1 MNHEY and CDR2 SVGAGI. The CDR3 loop reads CASSYVARARGPQHF. CDR3 sequence (DNA): TGTGCCAGCAGTTACGTTGCCCGGGCCCGGGGTCCCCAGCATTTT.

The table lists this clonotype with many counts. V is TRBV7-2 and J is TRBJ2-5, with TRBD2 identical over 7 bases. The CDR3 is 16 residues long. With 6 bases clipped from V and 8 bases from J, the junction kept 18 bases outside the gene matches. The germline CDR1 and CDR2 sequences are SGHTA and FQGNSA. The CDR3: CASRAQAGLSRETQYF. CDR3 DNA sequence: TGTGCCAGCAGGGCTCAAGCGGGGCTCTCCCGGGAAACCCAGTACTTC.

Many counts were recorded for this clonotype. The chain employs TRBV15 and TRBJ2-5, with D uncertain. This CDR3 is built from 12 residues. V lost 3 bases and J lost 4, with 6 bases in between. CDR1 and CDR2 from the germline V gene are LNHNV and YYDKDF (reference sequence). The CDR3 DNA sequence: TGTGCCACCAGCAGCTCAAGAGAGACCCAGTACTTC. Its protein is CATSSSRETQYF.

This chain links TRBV15 with TRBJ2-5, with TRBD1 matching 9 bases. Germline trimming cut 9 bases from V and 7 bases from J; bases unmatched to any gene: 6. CDR1 LNHNV and CDR2 YYDKDF come from the germline V gene (reference sequence). The CDR3 totals 12 residues. Here the CDR3 DNA reads TGTGCCACTCCGGGACAGGGTGGGACCCAGTACTTC. It codes for CATPGQGGTQYF.

The CDR3 region is CASSPVQGMEEKLFF. As DNA, the CDR3 is TGTGCCAGCTCCCCGGTGCAGGGAATGGAAGAAAAACTGTTTTTT. This chain connects TRBV2 to TRBJ1-4, with D perhaps TRBD1 (5 bases). The CDR3 has 15 amino acids. Germline CDR1 SNHLY, CDR2 FYNNEI. The V end was cut by 8 bases, the J end by 8 bases, with 21 bases between.

V is TRBV25-1 and J is TRBJ1-2; no firm D call. The CDR3 covers 15 residues. Trimming pared 11 bases from V and 0 bases from J, leaving 19 bases between. Germline V gene sequence: CDR1 MGHDK, CDR2 SYGVNS. CDR3 bases: TGTGCCTGGAGTGTGGGTTGGAGCGCTAACTATGGCTACACCTTC. Translation gives CAWSVGWSANYGYTF.

The chain recombines TRBV4-1 with TRBJ2-2; D is unclear. The CDR3 spans 14 residues. Germline V gene data show CDR1 as MGHRA and CDR2 as YSYEKL. Deletions cut 0 bases from V and 8 bases from J, with 10 bases between. The DNA for the CDR3 is TGCGCCAGCAGCCAAGATGGCCCCGTGGGGGAGCTGTTTTTT. Protein sequence: CASSQDGPVGELFF.

At least ten counts were recorded for this clonotype. The chain is built from TRBV20-1 and TRBJ1-6; 9 nucleotides line up with TRBD1. The length of the CDR3 is 15 residues. The V segment lost 5 bases and the J segment 1 base; nucleotides outside the gene matches: 3. From germline, CDR1 is DFQATT and CDR2 SNEGSKA (reference sequence). The DNA for the CDR3 is TGCAGTGCTTTACAGGGGGCGTCCTATAATTCACCCCTCCACTTT. It codes for CSALQGASYNSPLHF.

This clonotype was picked up many times. The rearrangement links TRBV12-3 or TRBV12-4 to TRBJ1-6; D gene unclear. The CDR3 contains 12 residues. V gave up 5 bases and J gave up 6 bases, with 5 bases separating them. CDR3 sequence: CASSGPNSPLHF. CDR3 bases: TGTGCCAGCAGTGGACCTAATTCACCCCTCCACTTT.

This clonotype showed up many times. The rearrangement links TRBV2 to TRBJ1-6; D may be TRBD1 (5 bases). The germline V and J ends were trimmed by 0 bases and 6 bases, with 9 bases remaining between them. This CDR3 has 15 amino acids. Germline-derived CDR1 and CDR2 are SNHLY and FYNNEI. The CDR3 protein is CASSEAGTFNSPLHF. DNA of the CDR3: TGTGCCAGCAGTGAAGCCGGGACTTTTAATTCACCCCTCCACTTT.

As for this clonotype: Just one base apart from a much larger clone, this may be a read error. V gene TRBV20-1 combines with J gene TRBJ1-6; TRBD1 is a possible D gene (6 bases). This CDR3 spans 16 amino acids. V was pared by 2 bases and J by 4 bases, with 15 bases between. Germline assignment: CDR1 DFQATT and CDR2 SNEGSKA (reference sequence). Written as DNA, the CDR3 is TGCAGTGCTAGAAGACAAGGCGGACAGTATAATTCACCCCTCCACTTT. This encodes CSARRQGGQYNSPLHF.

V usage is TRBV25-1 and J usage is TRBJ1-2; D perhaps matches TRBD1 (5 bases). V was pared by 6 bases and J by 4 bases, with 12 bases between. Germline loops: CDR1 MGHDK, CDR2 SYGVNS. This CDR3 comprises 13 residues. The CDR3 here is CASSHEGPYGYTF. In DNA form, the CDR3 reads TGTGCCAGCAGCCACGAGGGACCCTATGGCTACACCTTC.

This clonotype was counted ten times or more. V is TRBV15 and J is TRBJ1-1; perhaps TRBD1 as D (5 bases). Per germline, CDR1 LNHNV and CDR2 YYDKDF (reference sequence). V shed 5 bases and J shed 1 base, with 11 bases lying between them. The CDR3 runs 14 residues. CDR3 bases: TGTGCCACCAGCTTCCCCGACAGGAACACTGAAGCTTTCTTT. It translates to CATSFPDRNTEAFF.

This sequence joins TRBV19 and TRBJ2-5; a possible D gene is TRBD2 (6 bases). Trimming left V 4 bases short and J 9 bases short, with 18 bases between. Per germline, CDR1 LNHDA and CDR2 SQIVND (reference sequence). The CDR3 length is 14 residues. The CDR3 spells CASSKPALGEAQYF. Here the CDR3 DNA reads TGTGCCAGTAGTAAGCCAGCCCTCGGGGAGGCCCAGTACTTC.

This clonotype has more than one count but fewer than ten. The junction and the germline gene differ at one end; a read error may be behind it. In nucleotides, the CDR3 is TGTGCCAGCAGTGACTGGACAGAGCTCTATGGCTACACCTTC. It encodes CASSDWTELYGYTF. The J gene is TRBJ1-2, the V gene TRBV10-3, with D perhaps matching TRBD1 (6 bases). This CDR3 has 14 residues. CDR1 ENHRY and CDR2 SYGVKD come from the germline V gene.

The rearrangement joins TRBV7-4 to TRBJ1-2; D gene unclear. This CDR3 comprises 13 residues. Germline V lookup: CDR1 SGHVT, CDR2 SQSDAQ. With 8 bases removed from V and 8 bases from J, the gap between germline ends came to 18 bases. The chain's CDR3 is CASSPDIRFGYTF. The CDR3 DNA follows: TGTGCCAGCTCACCAGACATCAGGTTCGGCTACACCTTC.

The table lists this clonotype with a few counts. The J gene is TRBJ2-7, the V gene TRBV5-1; 9 bases line up with TRBD1. Germline lookup yields CDR1 SGHRS and CDR2 YFSETQ. The CDR3 contains 19 residues. J gave up 1 base and V 0 bases, and 14 bases lay outside the gene matches. The CDR3 coding sequence is TGCGCCAGCAGCTTGGATCGTGGGGGGACAGGGCCCGGATCCTACGAGCAGTACTTC. Amino acid sequence: CASSLDRGGTGPGSYEQYF. Full variable domain (remainder filled in from reference TRBV5-1 and TRBJ2-7): KAGVTQTPRYLIKTRGQQVTLSCSPISGHRSVSWYQQTPGQGLQFLFEYFSETQRNKGNFPGRFSGRQFSNSRSEMNVSTLELGDSALYLCASSLDRGGTGPGSYEQYFGPGTRLTVT.

The CDR3 here is CASSEGYLGNEQFF. CDR3 bases: TGTGCCAGCAGCGAGGGATATCTTGGCAATGAGCAGTTCTTC. V is TRBV7-9 and J is TRBJ2-1; D might be TRBD2 (5 bases). There are 14 residues in the CDR3. Germline V gene sequence: CDR1 SEHNR, CDR2 FQNEAQ (reference sequence). Deletions cut 5 bases from V and 6 bases from J, with 14 bases between.